This T cell receptor beta chain stems from a study of blood T cell repertoires in COVID-19. On the study more broadly: Researchers got acute and convalescent COVID-19 samples from the United States, Italy and Spain. From T cells, B-cell-depleted T cells, or PBMCs came the material, which was cDNA or gDNA.

Researchers sorted participants into cohorts using their self-reported clinical history. TCRdb keeps only in-frame clones here, not all; method: immunoSEQ multiplex PCR. The sample has over 200,000 clones; 90% are singletons. The junction had 7 bases not matched to a gene; V was cut back by 3 bases and J by 0 bases. Germline V gives CDR1 KGHSH, CDR2 LQKENI. This CDR3 contains 16 residues. V and J are TRBV18 and TRBJ1-1, with TRBD1 matching 7 bases. Source material: PBMCs or T cells enriched from blood (not recorded which). The TCR originated in a man between 25 and 39 years old who had been exposed to COVID-19. CDR3 loop: CASSPTGPKMNTEAFF. For the CDR3, the DNA is TGTGCCAGCTCACCGACAGGGCCCAAGATGAACACTGAAGCTTTCTTT. The variable domain in full, completed from reference TRBV18 and TRBJ1-1, reads NAGVMQNPRHLVRRRGQEARLRCSPMKGHSHVYWYRQLPEEGLKFMVYLQKENIIDESGMPKERFSAEFPKEGPSILRIQQVVRGDSAAYFCASSPTGPKMNTEAFFGQGTRLTVV.